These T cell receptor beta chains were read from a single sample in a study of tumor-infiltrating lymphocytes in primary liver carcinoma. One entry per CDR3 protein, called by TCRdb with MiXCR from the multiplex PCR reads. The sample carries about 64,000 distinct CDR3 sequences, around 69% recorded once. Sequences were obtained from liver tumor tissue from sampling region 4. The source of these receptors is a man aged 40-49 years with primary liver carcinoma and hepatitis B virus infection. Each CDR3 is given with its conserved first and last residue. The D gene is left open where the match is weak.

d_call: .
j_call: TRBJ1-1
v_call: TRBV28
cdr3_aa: CACSLTGGMKKAFF

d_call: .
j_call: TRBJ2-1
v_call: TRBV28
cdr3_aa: CASSPLPISYNEQFF

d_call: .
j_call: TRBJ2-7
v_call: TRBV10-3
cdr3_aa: CTIRQGLTGVEQYF

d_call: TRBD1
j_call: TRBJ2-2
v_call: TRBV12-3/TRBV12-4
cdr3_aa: CASSHYRGAGELFF

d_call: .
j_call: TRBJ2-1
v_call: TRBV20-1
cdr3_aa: CSAALTRNEQFF

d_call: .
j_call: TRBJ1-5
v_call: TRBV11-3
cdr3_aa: CTSSLDLGVAQAQHF

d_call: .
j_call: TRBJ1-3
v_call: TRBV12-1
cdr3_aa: CASNLPSGNTIYF

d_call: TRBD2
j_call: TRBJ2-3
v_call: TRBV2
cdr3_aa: CASRGSSGGNTDVQYF

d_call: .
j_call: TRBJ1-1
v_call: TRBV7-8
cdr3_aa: CVNLDRGYRDTEASF

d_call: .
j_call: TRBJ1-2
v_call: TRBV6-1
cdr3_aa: CACTDPEDGYTF

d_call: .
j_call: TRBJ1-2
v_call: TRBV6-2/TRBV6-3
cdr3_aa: CATRIWEGGYTF

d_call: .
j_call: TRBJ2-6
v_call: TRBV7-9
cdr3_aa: CASQGNSPGANVLAF

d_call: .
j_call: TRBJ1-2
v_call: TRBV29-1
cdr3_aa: CIVAGHGYGYTF

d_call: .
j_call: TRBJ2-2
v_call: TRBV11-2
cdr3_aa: CAGSSYRGIFTGELFF

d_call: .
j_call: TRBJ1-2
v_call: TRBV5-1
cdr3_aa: CDSSSDKNYGYTF

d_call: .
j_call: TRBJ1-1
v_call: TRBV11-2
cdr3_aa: CASSINARRTEALF

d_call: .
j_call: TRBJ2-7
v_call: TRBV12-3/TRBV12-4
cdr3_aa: CTNSIGTWGPYEQYF

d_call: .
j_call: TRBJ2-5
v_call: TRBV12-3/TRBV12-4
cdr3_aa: CASSLTTDQETQYF

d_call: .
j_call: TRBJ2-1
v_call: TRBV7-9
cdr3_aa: CASSPERDEQFF

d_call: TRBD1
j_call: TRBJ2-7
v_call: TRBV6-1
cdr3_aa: CANSEYNWIGTETYEQSF

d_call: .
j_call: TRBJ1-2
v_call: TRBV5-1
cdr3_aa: CASSSSNAIGYTF

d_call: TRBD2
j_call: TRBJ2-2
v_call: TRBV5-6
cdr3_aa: CASYVYGGSPGELFF

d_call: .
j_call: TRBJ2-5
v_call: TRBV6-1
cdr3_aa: CVSTFQETQYF

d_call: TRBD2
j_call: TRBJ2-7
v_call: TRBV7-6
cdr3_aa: CASSFLTGSGSHEQYF

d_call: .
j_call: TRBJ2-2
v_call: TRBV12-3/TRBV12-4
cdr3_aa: CACVRLVAGEPFF

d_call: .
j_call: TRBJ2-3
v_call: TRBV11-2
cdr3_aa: CASSDTGASTDTQYF

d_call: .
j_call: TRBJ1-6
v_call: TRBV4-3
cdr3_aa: CASSQTQTVDNSPLHF